Shown below are 32 T cell receptor beta chains from a single sample sequenced in a study of blood T cells in healthy people across ages. Alongside a J-beta primer mix, a sample-barcoded 5' primer served in a second PCR lasting about 7 to 12 cycles. One entry per CDR3 protein, called by TCRdb with MiXCR from the 5' RACE reads. This table holds 1.5 million to 2 million distinct CDR3 sequences, about two fifths found once. Sequenced material: blood. Every receptor here comes from a human donor in good health.

This chain connects TRBV7-9 to TRBJ1-4; TRBD1 might be the D (5 bases). Germline CDR1 reads SEHNR; CDR2 reads FQNEAQ (reference sequence). V was clipped by 4 bases and J by 10 bases, with 16 bases between them. The CDR3 is 14 amino acids. The CDR3: CASSSREVKGKLFF. The CDR3, as DNA: TGTGCCAGCAGCTCCAGGGAGGTCAAGGGAAAACTGTTTTTT.

The J gene is TRBJ1-1, the V gene TRBV12-3 or TRBV12-4; TRBD1 is a possible D gene (6 bases). V gave up 5 bases and J gave up 1 base, with 11 bases separating them. The CDR3 consists of 14 residues. CDR3 loop: CASSVGHWNTEAFF. CDR3 DNA: TGTGCCAGCAGTGTGGGACACTGGAACACTGAAGCTTTCTTT.

In this sample, this clonotype turned up a few times. CDR3: CASSPPGQGASEQFF. CDR3 nucleotides: TGTGCCAGCAGCCCCCCCGGACAGGGGGCTAGTGAGCAGTTCTTC. The chain uses TRBV11-2 and TRBJ2-1; 11 bases are a match to TRBD1. The germline CDR1 and CDR2 sequences are SGHAT and FQNNGV. V gave up 5 bases and J gave up 9 bases; unmatched junction bases: 9. The CDR3 sequence is 15 residues long.

About this clonotype: The junction shows a germline mismatch at one end, possibly a read error. This chain joins TRBV5-1 and TRBJ2-1; D is undetermined. CDR1 and CDR2 (germline): SGHRS, YFSETQ. This CDR3 is 14 amino acids long. CDR3 bases: TGCGCCAGCAGCTTGATGACGGGCCACAACGAGCAGTTCTTC. Translating gives CASSLMTGHNEQFF.

The chain recombines TRBV6-2 or TRBV6-3 with TRBJ1-2; TRBD1 is a possible D gene (5 bases). CDR1 is MNHEY, CDR2 SVGEGT, per germline. The CDR3 consists of 16 residues. V gave up 8 bases and J gave up 5 bases, with 24 bases separating them. CDR3 sequence reads: CASAYPTAGPAYGYTF. In DNA, the CDR3 is TGTGCCAGCGCCTACCCGACGGCAGGGCCCGCTTATGGCTACACCTTC.

The rearrangement uses TRBV6-1 and TRBJ1-2; D perhaps matches TRBD1 (6 bases). V lost 2 bases, J lost 3 bases, and 13 bases lay in between. The CDR3 covers 15 residues. In germline, CDR1 is MNHNS, CDR2 SASEGT. The CDR3 here is CASSEQGMEHYGYTF. The CDR3 DNA follows: TGTGCCAGCAGTGAACAGGGGATGGAGCACTATGGCTACACCTTC.

This clonotype appeared a few times. This chain links TRBV4-3 with TRBJ2-7; D gene unclear. Germline CDR1 reads LGHNA; CDR2 reads YSLEER. V was cut by 4 bases and J by 6 bases, with 13 bases left in between. There are 13 residues in the CDR3. The CDR3 sequence: CASSRRPQAEQYF. The CDR3 nucleotides are TGCGCCAGCAGCCGCAGACCCCAAGCCGAGCAGTACTTC.

The rearrangement uses TRBV6-5 and TRBJ2-1; no reliable D call. TRBJ2-7 matches the DNA end more closely, so the J call is doubtful. Germline lookup yields CDR1 MNHEY and CDR2 SVGAGI. The CDR3 length is 13 residues. CDR3 amino acids: CASSSDFLREQYF. DNA of the CDR3: TGTGCCAGCAGTTCCGACTTCCTTAGGGAGCAGTACTTC.

The rearrangement joins TRBV13 to TRBJ1-1; D might be TRBD1 (5 bases). The length of the CDR3 is 14 residues. Germline V lookup: CDR1 PRHDT, CDR2 FYEKMQ (reference sequence). Trimming cost V 5 bases and J 7 bases, with 17 bases left between them. The CDR3 loop is CASSISGVGVEAFF. CDR3 nucleotides: TGTGCCAGCAGCATTAGTGGGGTGGGGGTTGAAGCTTTCTTT.

This clonotype appeared a few times. The J gene is TRBJ2-1, the V gene TRBV12-3 or TRBV12-4; 12 bases are a match to TRBD2. V gave up 6 bases and J gave up 0 bases; unmatched junction bases: 6. The CDR3 length is 17 residues. The CDR3 protein is CASSLLAGGRSYNEQFF. Written as DNA, the CDR3 is TGTGCCAGCAGCCTACTAGCGGGGGGACGCTCCTACAATGAGCAGTTCTTC.

This clonotype was seen just once. The V and J genes are TRBV20-1 and TRBJ2-7; the match to TRBD1 covers 9 bases. Germline V gene data show CDR1 as DFQATT and CDR2 as SNEGSKA (reference sequence). The trim removed 3 bases at V and 3 bases at J, leaving 9 bases unmatched. There are 15 residues in the CDR3. The chain's CDR3 is CSASLPPGQGYEQYF. CDR3 DNA sequence: TGCAGTGCTAGCCTTCCCCCGGGACAGGGCTACGAGCAGTACTTC.

The chain links TRBV7-3 to TRBJ2-1; 10 bases match TRBD2. The CDR3 runs 15 residues. Germline CDR1 and CDR2: SGHTA and FQGTGA. The J segment lost 7 bases and the V segment lost 4 bases, leaving 7 bases of the junction unmatched. DNA for the CDR3: TGTGCCAGCAGCTCCAGCGGGGGGGCTATTAATGAGCAGTTCTTC. It encodes CASSSSGGAINEQFF.

This clonotype has just a few counts. V gene TRBV10-3 combines with J gene TRBJ2-7; D remains unclear. Trimming pared 4 bases from V and 2 bases from J, leaving 12 bases between. The length of the CDR3 is 14 residues. The germline V gene has CDR1 ENHRY and CDR2 SYGVKD. DNA of the CDR3: TGTGCCATCAGTGGAAGTTTTCTCACCTACGAGCAGTACTTC. Its translation: CAISGSFLTYEQYF.

This clonotype was seen more than once but under ten times. The rearrangement joins TRBV7-8 to TRBJ2-1, with D uncertain. The V and J ends lost 5 bases and 5 bases respectively, with 13 bases between them. Germline V CDR1 and CDR2: SGHVS, FQNEAQ. CDR3 size: 14 residues. CDR3 nucleotides: TGTGCCAGCAGCCAACTCGTTCTAAACAATGAGCAGTTCTTC. Translated, it gives CASSQLVLNNEQFF.

The chain joins TRBV4-1 to TRBJ1-1, with TRBD1 as a possible D gene (5 bases). Germline V gives CDR1 MGHRA, CDR2 YSYEKL. Trimming took 2 bases from V and 3 from J, leaving 16 bases between them. CDR3 length equals 16 residues. CDR3 protein: CASSQPTRTRDTEAFF. Written as DNA, the CDR3 is TGCGCCAGCAGCCAACCCACCCGGACAAGGGACACTGAAGCTTTCTTT.

The rearrangement links TRBV5-1 to TRBJ2-5; D uncertain. Trimming pared 0 bases from V and 4 bases from J, leaving 10 bases between. Germline CDR1 and CDR2: SGHRS and YFSETQ. This CDR3 spans 14 amino acids. In DNA, the CDR3 is TGCGCCAGCAGCTTGGTTAGCAACAGAGAGACCCAGTACTTC. As protein: CASSLVSNRETQYF.

The sample holds one count of this clonotype. This chain connects TRBV12-3 or TRBV12-4 to TRBJ1-1; D remains ambiguous. There are 14 residues in the CDR3. V gave up 7 bases and J gave up 1 base, with 13 bases separating them. CDR3 amino acids: CASTSGWANTEAFF. CDR3 bases: TGTGCCAGCACCTCGGGGTGGGCGAACACTGAAGCTTTCTTT.

J is TRBJ2-1 and V is TRBV5-1, with 9 nucleotides matching TRBD2. V gave up 2 bases and J gave up 3 bases; unmatched junction bases: 12. Germline values: CDR1 SGHRS, CDR2 YFSETQ. The CDR3 contains 18 residues. CDR3 region: CASSFFSASGEIYNEQFF. CDR3 DNA: TGCGCCAGCAGCTTCTTTTCGGCTAGCGGGGAAATCTACAATGAGCAGTTCTTC.

This clonotype turned up a few times. This chain joins TRBV7-2 and TRBJ2-3, with D uncertain. The germline V gene has CDR1 SGHTA and CDR2 FQGNSA. V was pared by 6 bases and J by 1 base, with 11 bases between. The CDR3 runs to 14 residues. In nucleotides, the CDR3 is TGTGCCAGCAGTTTCAGTGCTGGCACAGATACGCAGTATTTT. As protein: CASSFSAGTDTQYF.

In regard to this clonotype: The junction does not match germline at one end; this may be a read error. The chain links TRBV29-1 to TRBJ2-5; a possible D gene is TRBD2 (6 bases). This CDR3 region has 11 residues. Germline CDR1 and CDR2: SQVTM and ANQGSEA. The CDR3 coding sequence is TGCAGCGCCGGGACTCAAGAGGCCCAGTACTTC. Its protein product is CSAGTQEAQYF.

This clonotype was counted only a few times. The chain couples TRBV7-2 to TRBJ1-5; D possibly corresponds to TRBD1 (5 bases). Deletions cut 1 base from V and 4 bases from J, with 8 bases between. The CDR3 runs 14 residues. Germline CDR1 reads SGHTA; CDR2 reads FQGNSA. The CDR3 nucleotides read TGTGCCAGCAGCTTAGTCAGGGAGAATCAGCCCCAGCATTTT. Amino acids: CASSLVRENQPQHF.

The chain uses TRBV29-1 and TRBJ1-1; 9 nucleotides line up with TRBD1. CDR3 length: 12 residues. In germline, CDR1 is SQVTM, CDR2 ANQGSEA. The V gene end was trimmed by 6 bases and the J gene end by 4 bases; junction bases not matched to a gene: 3. CDR3 residues: CSVGQGSTEAFF. The CDR3 DNA reads as TGCAGCGTGGGACAGGGCAGCACTGAAGCTTTCTTT.

The rearrangement joins TRBV10-3 to TRBJ2-5, with a weak D call TRBD2 (6 bases). Trimming removed 10 bases from V and 1 base from J, with 10 bases in between. The length of the CDR3 is 12 residues. Germline V gene sequence: CDR1 ENHRY, CDR2 SYGVKD. Here the CDR3 DNA reads TGTGCCACCGGGGACTTCCAAGAGACCCAGTACTTC. Translation: CATGDFQETQYF.

This clonotype was seen once. The CDR3 DNA follows: TGTGCCAGCAGCCAATTACGAGGGGTTCAGCCCCAGCATTTT. It is translated as CASSQLRGVQPQHF. This sequence joins TRBV4-2 and TRBJ1-5, with D perhaps TRBD1 (5 bases). This CDR3 is 14 amino acids long. V was shortened by 2 bases and J by 6 bases, with 11 bases between the two germline ends. In germline, CDR1 is LGHNA, CDR2 YNFKEQ.

This clonotype was picked up one time. The V gene is TRBV2, the J gene TRBJ1-1; 7 positions agree with TRBD1. This CDR3 is 16 amino acids long. Germline lookup yields CDR1 SNHLY and CDR2 FYNNEI. V shed 6 bases and J 4 bases; nucleotides not matched to a gene: 14. CDR3 protein: CASRTVGTVDGTEAFF. As DNA, the CDR3 is TGTGCCAGCAGGACGGTAGGGACAGTTGATGGCACTGAAGCTTTCTTT.

This clonotype was observed a few times. Germline is not matched at one junction end, which may reflect a read error. V usage is TRBV28 and J usage is TRBJ1-6, with D perhaps matching TRBD1 (5 bases). Germline CDR1 MDHEN, CDR2 SYDVKM. The CDR3 runs 15 residues. The chain's CDR3 is CASSIGGMVGSPPHF. CDR3 coding DNA: TGTGCCAGCAGCATTGGGGGGATGGTCGGTTCACCCCCCCACTTT.

This chain uses TRBV5-6 with TRBJ1-2, with D perhaps TRBD1 (6 bases). V lost 2 bases, J lost 3 bases, and 14 bases lay in between. CDR3 length equals 15 residues. Germline CDR1 and CDR2: SGHDT and YYEEEE. DNA for the CDR3: TGTGCCAGCAGCTTACAGGGTGCTTTTGACTATGGCTACACCTTC. It yields the protein CASSLQGAFDYGYTF.

This clonotype was observed many times. The V call is TRBV20-1, the J call TRBJ2-7, with 11 bases matching TRBD1. Germline CDR1 reads DFQATT; CDR2 reads SNEGSKA (reference sequence). The ends lost 0 bases at V and 3 bases at J; junction bases unmatched: 4. This CDR3 spans 15 amino acids. The CDR3 loop reads CSARDSGTGGYEQYF. The DNA for the CDR3 is TGCAGTGCTAGAGATTCCGGGACAGGGGGCTACGAGCAGTACTTC.

The CDR3 loop is CASGPGASEEQFF. CDR3 DNA: TGTGCTAGTGGTCCTGGGGCTAGCGAAGAGCAGTTCTTC. The rearrangement joins TRBV12-5 to TRBJ2-1, with a tentative D call TRBD2 (6 bases). Trimming took off 5 bases at V and 10 bases at J, with 15 bases between the two ends. Germline V gene data show CDR1 as LGHNT and CDR2 as FRNRAP. The CDR3 has 13 amino acids.

The chain has TRBV20-1 and TRBJ2-3, with D maybe TRBD2 (5 bases). Germline CDR1 is DFQATT and CDR2 is SNEGSKA (reference sequence). Trimming stripped 5 bases from V and 1 base from J, with 13 bases between. CDR3 length: 14 residues. CDR3 sequence reads: CSAPWGSGTDTQYF. The CDR3 DNA reads as TGCAGTGCTCCCTGGGGTAGCGGCACAGATACGCAGTATTTT.

The table lists this clonotype with a few counts. The chain is built from TRBV5-1 and TRBJ2-1; D is unresolved. The CDR3 consists of 11 residues. Germline V gene lookup returns CDR1 SGHRS and CDR2 YFSETQ. Trimming shortened V by 6 bases and J by 7 bases, and 8 bases separated the two germline ends. The CDR3 bases are TGCGCCAGCACCCAGGTAAATGAGCAGTTCTTC. Its translation is CASTQVNEQFF. Variable domain in full (rest from reference TRBV5-1 and TRBJ2-1): KAGVTQTPRYLIKTRGQQVTLSCSPISGHRSVSWYQQTPGQGLQFLFEYFSETQRNKGNFPGRFSGRQFSNSRSEMNVSTLELGDSALYLCASTQVNEQFFGPGTRLTVL.

The chain employs TRBV5-1 and TRBJ1-1; 7 bases match TRBD1. The germline V gene has CDR1 SGHRS and CDR2 YFSETQ. The CDR3 covers 14 residues. V gave up 6 bases and J gave up 1 base; unmatched junction bases: 6. CDR3 protein: CASNPGQRNTEAFF. CDR3 sequence (DNA): TGCGCCAGCAACCCGGGACAGAGGAACACTGAAGCTTTCTTT.